Below are 28 T cell receptor beta chains sequenced from a single sample in a study of molecular identifiers for immune sequencing clone quantification. MiXCR, run by TCRdb on the PCR reads, gives a single entry per CDR3 protein. Among some 650,000 distinct CDR3 sequences listed, about 20% were seen once. Material: naive CD8+ T cells from blood, with Jurkat cell RNA spiked in. Indicated subset: FACS-sorted CD8+CD4-CCR7+CD45RA+ naive T cells. All receptors come from a human donor in good health. Some libraries in this study had Jurkat cell RNA spiked in.

Comments on this clonotype: This may stem from a read error, because a much larger clone lies one nucleotide away. The chain has TRBV3-1 and TRBJ2-5; D may be TRBD1 (5 bases). Germline V gene lookup returns CDR1 LGHDT and CDR2 YNNKEL (reference sequence). V was cut by 5 bases and J by 2 bases, with 12 bases left in between. There are 14 residues in the CDR3. The CDR3 region is CASSLIGEQETQYF. The CDR3 DNA reads as TGTGCCAGCAGCTTGATAGGGGAACAAGAGACCCAGTACTTC.

This clonotype was found many times. The chain uses TRBV27 and TRBJ2-7, with a possible D match to TRBD1 (5 bases). V was cut by 7 bases and J by 5 bases, with 15 bases left in between. Germline V lookup: CDR1 MNHEY, CDR2 SMNVEV (reference sequence). The CDR3 has 13 residues. This chain's CDR3 is CASMAGARHEQYF. Here the CDR3 DNA reads TGTGCCAGCATGGCTGGGGCCCGACACGAGCAGTACTTC.

This clonotype was recorded many times. The rearrangement joins TRBV5-1 to TRBJ2-3; the D gene could be TRBD1 or TRBD2 (6 bases each). With 4 bases removed from V and 5 bases from J, the gap between germline ends came to 11 bases. Germline V gene sequence: CDR1 SGHRS, CDR2 YFSETQ. The CDR3 runs to 13 residues. Here the CDR3 DNA reads TGCGCCAGCAGCGAGGGGGACTTAGATACGCAGTATTTT. Amino acid sequence: CASSEGDLDTQYF.

This clonotype appeared many times. The rearrangement joins TRBV18 to TRBJ2-4, with D possibly TRBD2 on 7 matching bases. Germline-derived CDR1 and CDR2 are KGHSH and LQKENI. This CDR3 is built from 14 residues. Deletions cut 3 bases from V and 8 bases from J, with 14 bases between. The CDR3 coding sequence is TGTGCCAGCTCACCGGCGGGGGCCGTGGACATTCAGTACTTC. Protein sequence: CASSPAGAVDIQYF.

CDR3 sequence reads: CASSTSGAGGTDTQYF. As DNA, the CDR3 is TGTGCCAGCAGCACCTCGGGAGCGGGAGGCACAGATACGCAGTATTTT. The J gene is TRBJ2-3, the V gene TRBV9, with TRBD2 matching over 8 bases. The length of the CDR3 is 16 residues. The V segment lost 4 bases and the J segment 1 base; nucleotides outside the gene matches: 8. Germline assignment: CDR1 SGDLS and CDR2 YYNGEE.

Worth noting for this clonotype: A read error may be the cause here, since a much bigger clone is one base away. The V gene is TRBV9, the J gene TRBJ2-5; D remains ambiguous. CDR1 is SGDLS, CDR2 YYNGEE, per germline. The CDR3 is made up of 14 amino acids. The CDR3 loop reads CASSVVPGQGTQYF. The DNA for the CDR3 is TGTGCCAGCAGCGTAGTCCCAGGCCAAGGGACCCAGTACTTC. Full variable domain (missing parts from reference TRBV9 and TRBJ2-5): DSGVTQTPKHLITATGQRVTLRCSPRSGDLSVYWYQQSLDQGLQFLIQYYNGEERAKGNILERFSAQQFPDLHSELNLSSLELGDSALYFCASSVVPGQGTQYFGPGTRLLVL.

This chain joins TRBV7-9 and TRBJ2-1, with D unresolved. This CDR3 contains 17 residues. In germline, CDR1 is SEHNR, CDR2 FQNEAQ (reference sequence). Trimming took off 0 bases at V and 0 bases at J, with 12 bases between the two ends. As DNA, the CDR3 is TGTGCCAGCAGCTTAGCGGTGCGGACGAGCTCCTACAATGAGCAGTTCTTC. Amino acid sequence: CASSLAVRTSSYNEQFF.

This clonotype was seen ten or more times. The CDR3 coding sequence is TGCAGCGTTGGACAGGGAGATAACTATGGCTACACCTTC. It encodes CSVGQGDNYGYTF. The gene calls are TRBV29-1 and TRBJ1-2; 7 nucleotides line up with TRBD1. The CDR3 sequence is 13 residues long. CDR1 and CDR2 from the germline V gene are SQVTM and ANQGSEA. The ends lost 4 bases at V and 1 base at J; junction bases unmatched: 3.

The V call is TRBV27, the J call TRBJ2-7; the D is unclear. There are 12 residues in the CDR3. Germline CDR1 MNHEY, CDR2 SMNVEV (reference sequence). The germline V and J ends were trimmed by 5 bases and 6 bases, with 11 bases remaining between them. In DNA form, the CDR3 reads TGTGCCAGCAGTCCTCCCGGTGCCGAGCAGTACTTC. It yields the protein CASSPPGAEQYF.

This clonotype was detected ten times or more. The chain carries TRBV28 and TRBJ1-5; D unresolved. The CDR3 extends over 14 amino acids. Per the germline V gene, CDR1 is MDHEN and CDR2 is SYDVKM. Trimming left V 5 bases short and J 1 base short, with 9 bases between. CDR3 nucleotide sequence: TGTGCCAGCAGTCCCGACTGGAGCAATCAGCCCCAGCATTTT. This sequence encodes CASSPDWSNQPQHF.

This clonotype was counted ten times or more. The genes are TRBV20-1 and TRBJ2-7; D is unresolved. The CDR3 is 13 residues long. V was cut by 6 bases and J by 6 bases, with 18 bases left in between. Germline values: CDR1 DFQATT, CDR2 SNEGSKA (reference sequence). Written as DNA, the CDR3 is TGCAGTGCGGACCGGACCGATGGGGTCGAGCAGTACTTC. Encoded protein: CSADRTDGVEQYF.

The sample holds many counts of this clonotype. The chain employs TRBV20-1 and TRBJ2-7, with 10 bases matching TRBD2. CDR3 size: 15 residues. Germline CDR1 reads DFQATT; CDR2 reads SNEGSKA (reference sequence). J was trimmed by 2 bases and V by 6 bases; bases with no gene match: 10. The CDR3 DNA reads as TGCAGTGCCTATTCCCTCAGCGGGGGGGCCTACGAGCAGTACTTC. Residues: CSAYSLSGGAYEQYF.

This clonotype was observed a few times. One end of the junction varies from germline; a read error may be responsible. The chain uses TRBV5-5 and TRBJ2-7; D ambiguous. CDR1 and CDR2 (germline): SGHKS, YYEKEE (reference sequence). There are 12 residues in the CDR3. The CDR3 here is CASSLGADEQCF. Written as DNA, the CDR3 is TGTGCCAGCAGCTTGGGGGCGGACGAGCAGTGCTTC.

In its sample, this clonotype was seen many times. This chain connects TRBV7-2 to TRBJ1-5; D is perhaps TRBD1 (5 bases). The CDR3 totals 14 residues. The ends were cut back, 4 bases at V and 6 bases at J, with 13 bases in the middle. CDR1 and CDR2 (germline): SGHTA, FQGNSA. CDR3 nucleotide sequence: TGTGCCAGCAGCTCTGGGCATGGGGGTCAGCCCCAGCATTTT. Amino acid sequence: CASSSGHGGQPQHF.

This clonotype was observed a handful of times. The chain carries TRBV19 and TRBJ2-5, with D perhaps matching TRBD2 (6 bases). The CDR3 spans 16 residues. Trimming pared 5 bases from V and 3 bases from J, leaving 19 bases between. The germline CDR1 and CDR2 sequences are LNHDA and SQIVND (reference sequence). This chain's CDR3 is CASSVNPGLLKETQYF. CDR3 DNA sequence: TGTGCCAGTAGTGTTAACCCGGGACTCCTTAAAGAGACCCAGTACTTC.

V is TRBV6-5 and J is TRBJ2-1, with TRBD2 as a possible D gene (6 bases). In germline, CDR1 is MNHEY, CDR2 SVGAGI. The CDR3 is 13 amino acids. The ends were cut back, 5 bases at V and 9 bases at J, with 14 bases in the middle. The CDR3 loop is CASSGGTGLEQFF. As DNA, the CDR3 is TGTGCCAGCAGTGGGGGGACGGGGCTTGAGCAGTTCTTC.

This clonotype was observed many times. V and J are TRBV20-1 and TRBJ1-3; D is ambiguous. Germline loops: CDR1 DFQATT, CDR2 SNEGSKA (reference sequence). This CDR3 contains 15 residues. With 0 bases removed from V and 6 bases from J, the gap between germline ends came to 15 bases. The CDR3 region has the DNA TGCAGTGCTAGAGATCTATGGGGTCCCCCAAACACCATATATTTT. Translation gives CSARDLWGPPNTIYF.

Many counts were recorded for this clonotype. The chain uses TRBV24-1 and TRBJ2-1, with 8 bases aligning to TRBD2. The CDR3 is made up of 16 amino acids. V was clipped by 3 bases and J by 3 bases; unmatched bases: 6. The germline CDR1 and CDR2 sequences are KGHDR and SFDVKD. CDR3 bases: TGTGCCACCAGTGATCCCGGGACTAGAAACTACAATGAGCAGTTCTTC. This encodes CATSDPGTRNYNEQFF.

This clonotype was seen many times. The V gene is TRBV6-2 or TRBV6-3, the J gene TRBJ2-5; D unresolved. Deletions cut 7 bases from V and 0 bases from J, with 9 bases between. The CDR3 runs 13 residues. Per the germline V gene, CDR1 is MNHEY and CDR2 is SVGEGT. CDR3 in amino acids: CASTGKYQETQYF. CDR3 DNA: TGTGCCAGCACCGGAAAGTACCAAGAGACCCAGTACTTC.

A remark on this clonotype: One base away lies a much larger clone, so this may be a sequencing read error. V gene TRBV7-9 combines with J gene TRBJ2-7; a possible D gene is TRBD1 (5 bases). CDR3 length: 14 residues. Germline CDR1 and CDR2: SEHNR and FQNEAQ (reference sequence). The CDR3 DNA is TGTGCCAGCAGCTCCACGACAGTAGCCTACGAGCAGTGCTTC. Encoded protein: CASSSTTVAYEQCF.

As concerns this clonotype: A much larger clonotype is one base distant, so this may be a read error. The chain is built from TRBV12-3 or TRBV12-4 and TRBJ2-7; TRBD2 matches at 11 bases. This CDR3 has 15 amino acids. The ends lost 4 bases at V and 9 bases at J; junction bases unmatched: 11. The DNA for the CDR3 is TGTGCCAGCAGTTACTATAGCGGGGGGGCCGACGGGCAGTACTTC. This encodes CASSYYSGGADGQYF.

The chain has TRBV20-1 and TRBJ2-7; D unresolved. Germline V lookup: CDR1 DFQATT, CDR2 SNEGSKA (reference sequence). CDR3 size: 12 residues. V lost 4 bases and J lost 7, with 14 bases in between. CDR3 sequence (DNA): TGCAGTGCTAAAGGACCCCCTGGGGAGCAGTACTTC. Translating it yields CSAKGPPGEQYF.

Ten or more counts support this clonotype. The chain has TRBV6-6 and TRBJ1-6, with no clear D. In germline, CDR1 is MNHNY, CDR2 SVGAGI (reference sequence). The length of the CDR3 is 18 residues. V gave up 4 bases and J gave up 3 bases, with 19 bases separating them. CDR3 DNA sequence: TGTGCCAGCAGTTCCACGGACGATGAATTACTCTATAATTCACCCCTCCACTTT. Its protein is CASSSTDDELLYNSPLHF.

As to this clonotype: A much larger clone differs from this one at a single base, so this may be a read error. A read error is likely, as this CDR3 ends without the conserved phenylalanine or tryptophan. V usage is TRBV28 and J usage is TRBJ2-2; D ambiguous. The CDR3 sequence is 11 residues long. Germline V gene lookup returns CDR1 MDHEN and CDR2 SYDVKM. With 3 bases removed from V and 10 bases from J, the gap between germline ends came to 6 bases. This CDR3 reads CASSFPPELFL. In DNA form, the CDR3 reads TGTGCCAGCAGTTTCCCCCCGGAGCTGTTTCTT.

This clonotype appeared many times. V and J are TRBV5-1 and TRBJ1-2, with 8 bases fitting TRBD1. V lost 3 bases to trimming and J lost 1 base; unmatched junction nucleotides: 8. The CDR3 has 16 residues. Germline V CDR1 and CDR2: SGHRS, YFSETQ. Written as DNA, the CDR3 is TGCGCCAGCAGCTCCCGACAGGGGTTTTATAACTATGGCTACACCTTC. Encoded protein: CASSSRQGFYNYGYTF.

At least ten counts were recorded for this clonotype. This CDR3 is CASSYRRQGRGQETQYF. The CDR3 DNA sequence: TGTGCCAGCAGTTATCGAAGACAGGGTCGAGGGCAAGAGACCCAGTACTTC. This sequence joins TRBV6-2 or TRBV6-3 and TRBJ2-5; 7 nucleotides align to TRBD1. The CDR3 has 17 residues. Losses at the gene ends were 3 bases for V and 2 bases for J; bases not matched to a gene: 12. CDR1 and CDR2 (germline): MNHEY, SVGEGT.

This clonotype has ten or more counts. V usage is TRBV11-2 and J usage is TRBJ2-7; D gene uncertain. Germline V gene lookup returns CDR1 SGHAT and CDR2 FQNNGV. V lost 5 bases and J 6 bases, leaving 11 bases between the germline ends. The CDR3 has 12 amino acids. CDR3 sequence reads: CASSPQDLEQYF. CDR3 nucleotide sequence: TGTGCCAGCAGCCCACAAGACCTCGAGCAGTACTTC.

On this clonotype itself: This sequence may be a read error, since a much larger clone differs from it by one base. The chain employs TRBV20-1 and TRBJ2-7; D ambiguous. Germline V gene data show CDR1 as DFQATT and CDR2 as SNEGSKA (reference sequence). This CDR3 region has 14 residues. The V end lost 5 bases, the J end lost 3 bases, and 17 bases lay between the germline ends. CDR3 in amino acids: CSAGPWSESYEQYF. DNA of the CDR3: TGCAGTGCTGGCCCCTGGAGCGAGAGCTACGAGCAGTACTTC.